This T cell receptor (beta chain) appears in the sequencing data of a study of T cells in Graves' hyperthyroidism and ophthalmopathy. Study context: It was at initial diagnosis, before any treatment, that peripheral blood was collected.

Germline V gene lookup returns CDR1 MDHEN and CDR2 SYDVKM. The CDR3 has 14 residues. V dropped 6 bases and J dropped 6 bases, with 16 bases sitting between them. This clonotype was seen a few times. Researchers amplified the TCR beta CDR3 regions from RNA transcripts. First-round RT-PCR of the TCR CDR3 relied on the HTBI primer set. TCRdb recomputed calls from the multiplex PCR reads with MiXCR, one row per CDR3 protein. The sample gives hundreds of thousands of distinct CDR3 sequences, 20% of which show up once; roughly 30% is in the top ten. This chain joins TRBV28 and TRBJ2-3; D not resolved. The receptor comes from a man in his thirties or forties with Graves' ophthalmopathy. The material sequenced was blood. In DNA, the CDR3 is TGTGCCAGCAGCCAGCCGGCCCCAACGGATACGCAGTATTTT. It translates to CASSQPAPTDTQYF.